These 23 T cell receptor beta chains were all obtained from the same sample, sequenced in a study of blood T cell repertoires in COVID-19. The data were produced by immunoSEQ multiplex PCR, yet TCRdb's version contains in-frame clones alone and is incomplete. This sample has under 100,000 clones, with approximately 87% found just once. The sequenced sample consisted of peripheral blood. All receptors come from a human donor in a cohort sampled during active COVID-19.

The chain uses TRBV5-1 and TRBJ2-5; weak D call: TRBD1 (5 bases). The germline V and J ends were trimmed by 4 bases and 5 bases, with 18 bases remaining between them. The length of the CDR3 is 15 residues. Germline CDR1 is SGHRS and CDR2 is YFSETQ. The CDR3 protein is CASSPARGARETQYF. The CDR3 DNA sequence: TGCGCCAGCAGCCCCGCCCGTGGGGCGCGGGAGACCCAGTACTTC.

This clone was detected once. The chain joins TRBV28 to TRBJ1-1, with a possible D match to TRBD1 (5 bases). Germline CDR1 and CDR2: MDHEN and SYDVKM. With 5 bases removed from V and 6 bases from J, the gap between germline ends came to 10 bases. The CDR3 loop spans 12 amino acids. The DNA for the CDR3 is TGTGCCAGCAGTGCCAGGGTATCTGAAGCTTTCTTT. Its protein product is CASSARVSEAFF.

The chain couples TRBV6-5 to TRBJ1-1; D is perhaps TRBD1 (5 bases). Germline CDR1 MNHEY, CDR2 SVGAGI. CDR3 length: 14 amino acids. V was cut by 4 bases and J by 1 base, with 10 bases left in between. The CDR3 spells CASSSDRPNTEAFF. The CDR3 DNA reads as TGTGCCAGCAGTTCCGACAGACCGAACACTGAAGCTTTCTTT.

This chain joins TRBV7-2 and TRBJ2-2; TRBD1 is a possible D gene (6 bases). The V gene's germline CDR1 is SGHTA and CDR2 FQGNSA. The CDR3 runs to 16 residues. The ends were cut back, 5 bases at V and 0 bases at J, with 13 bases in the middle. In DNA form, the CDR3 reads TGTGCCAGCAGCCCTGACAGGCACTCGAACACCGGGGAGCTGTTTTTT. Its translation is CASSPDRHSNTGELFF.

Details on this clone: Germline and junction disagree at one end, which may indicate a read error. The chain joins TRBV24-1 to TRBJ1-2, with D maybe TRBD1 (5 bases). The CDR3 consists of 13 residues. Germline assignment: CDR1 KGHDR and CDR2 SFDVKD. CDR3 in amino acids: CATSDSGGTRSTF. The CDR3 coding sequence is TGTGCCACCAGTGACTCCGGCGGGACCAGATCAACGTTC.

The rearrangement links TRBV5-4 to TRBJ2-3; 9 positions match TRBD2. V lost 2 bases to trimming and J lost 4 bases; unmatched junction nucleotides: 5. The CDR3 runs 15 residues. Germline V gives CDR1 SGHNT, CDR2 YYREEE (reference sequence). CDR3 nucleotides: TGTGCCAGCAGCTTAAGGGCTAGCGGGGCAGATACGCAGTATTTT. Translated, it gives CASSLRASGADTQYF.

The V gene is TRBV3-1 (or the pseudogene TRBV3-2), the J gene TRBJ2-7; 8 bases map to TRBD2. V lost 0 bases and J lost 10; bases outside the gene matches: 17. The CDR3 consists of 17 residues. Germline V gene lookup returns CDR1 LGHDT and CDR2 YNNKEL (reference sequence). CDR3 sequence (DNA): TGTGCCAGCAGCCAAGAACTGTCGAGCGGGGGCTCCATAAATCAGTACTTC. Amino acid sequence: CASSQELSSGGSINQYF.

The V and J genes are TRBV5-1 and TRBJ2-1; TRBD2 matches 10 bases. The CDR3 runs to 16 residues. V lost 4 bases and J lost 6; bases outside the gene matches: 10. CDR1 SGHRS and CDR2 YFSETQ come from the germline V gene. CDR3 protein: CASSPPDSGGLNEQFF. Here the CDR3 DNA reads TGCGCCAGCAGCCCTCCCGATAGCGGGGGGCTCAATGAGCAGTTCTTC. The whole variable domain, remainder taken from reference TRBV5-1 and TRBJ2-1, is KAGVTQTPRYLIKTRGQQVTLSCSPISGHRSVSWYQQTPGQGLQFLFEYFSETQRNKGNFPGRFSGRQFSNSRSEMNVSTLELGDSALYLCASSPPDSGGLNEQFFGPGTRLTVL.

The chain uses TRBV4-3 and TRBJ1-4, with D tentatively TRBD1 (5 bases). The length of the CDR3 is 15 residues. V lost 1 base, J lost 5 bases, and 11 bases lay in between. CDR1 and CDR2 from the germline V gene are LGHNA and YSLEER. The CDR3 nucleotides read TGCGCCAGCAGCCAAGGGAACCAGGGAAATGAAAAACTGTTTTTT. Protein: CASSQGNQGNEKLFF.

This chain links TRBV5-8 with TRBJ2-4, with 12 bases fitting TRBD1. This CDR3 is 18 amino acids long. V was pared by 0 bases and J by 7 bases, with 11 bases of the junction left unmatched. The germline CDR1 and CDR2 sequences are SGHTS and YDEGEE. Here the CDR3 DNA reads TGTGCCAGCAGCTTGGCCTTTGGGACAGGGGGCGCCGGGAACATTCAGTACTTC. Protein: CASSLAFGTGGAGNIQYF.

The V and J genes are TRBV5-1 and TRBJ2-2, with 7 bases aligning to TRBD1. V lost 0 bases and J lost 1; bases outside the gene matches: 0. The CDR3 runs to 15 residues. Germline V lookup: CDR1 SGHRS, CDR2 YFSETQ. The CDR3 DNA follows: TGCGCCAGCAGCTTGGGGACAGGGAACACCGGGGAGCTGTTTTTT. Translation: CASSLGTGNTGELFF.

This clone was seen a few times. The V gene is TRBV5-3, the J gene TRBJ1-6, with D tentatively TRBD1 (6 bases). TRBV5-3 is flagged as an ORF with uncertain function. The CDR3 contains 11 residues. In DNA, the CDR3 is TGTGAAGGGACACGTCATTCACCCCTCCACTTT. Translation gives CEGTRHSPLHF.

This clone was seen a handful of times. The gene calls are TRBV18 and TRBJ2-2; 7 bases match TRBD1. The CDR3 is 15 amino acids. Germline V CDR1 and CDR2: KGHSH, LQKENI. Losses at the gene ends were 5 bases for V and 4 bases for J; bases not matched to a gene: 7. The CDR3 is CASSVRTGGTGELFF. The CDR3, as DNA: TGTGCCAGCTCAGTGAGGACAGGAGGCACCGGGGAGCTGTTTTTT. Combining the CDR3 with reference TRBV18 and TRBJ2-2 gives the whole variable domain NAGVMQNPRHLVRRRGQEARLRCSPMKGHSHVYWYRQLPEEGLKFMVYLQKENIIDESGMPKERFSAEFPKEGPSILRIQQVVRGDSAAYFCASSVRTGGTGELFFGEGSRLTVL.

The rearrangement links TRBV11-3 to TRBJ2-5; 11 bases map to TRBD2. V shed 3 bases, J shed 4 bases, and the junction held 1 base outside the gene matches. The germline gives CDR1 SGHNT, CDR2 YENEEA. This CDR3 has 14 amino acids. The CDR3 reads CASSFSGGAETQYF. In DNA form, the CDR3 reads TGTGCCAGCAGCTTTAGCGGGGGGGCAGAGACCCAGTACTTC.

This clone appeared once. The chain uses TRBV10-3 and TRBJ2-7; 10 positions agree with TRBD2. The germline gives CDR1 ENHRY, CDR2 SYGVKD. The CDR3 contains 15 residues. V gave up 4 bases and J gave up 1 base; unmatched junction bases: 4. The DNA of the CDR3 is TGTGCCATCAGTGGAACTAGCGGGGATTCCTACGAGCAGTACTTC. Translating it yields CAISGTSGDSYEQYF.

This chain uses TRBV5-1 with TRBJ1-3; 12 positions agree with TRBD1. Germline V gene data show CDR1 as SGHRS and CDR2 as YFSETQ. V was pared by 4 bases and J by 0 bases, with 8 bases of the junction left unmatched. CDR3 size: 18 residues. CDR3 in DNA: TGCGCCAGCAGCCCGGGACAGGGGGCTTCGATCTCTGGAAACACCATATATTTT. Its translation is CASSPGQGASISGNTIYF.

The J gene is TRBJ2-1, the V gene TRBV6-5, with 9 bases aligning to TRBD2. With 6 bases clipped from V and 8 bases from J, the junction kept 5 bases outside the gene matches. CDR3 size: 13 residues. Per germline, CDR1 MNHEY and CDR2 SVGAGI. The CDR3 region is CASRTSGRDEQFF. In DNA, the CDR3 is TGTGCCAGCAGAACTAGCGGGCGGGATGAGCAGTTCTTC.

The V call is TRBV18, the J call TRBJ2-7; 11 bases match TRBD2. The CDR3 sequence is 16 residues long. Germline assignment: CDR1 KGHSH and CDR2 LQKENI. V lost 3 bases, J lost 7 bases, and 11 bases stayed unmatched. This CDR3 reads CASSPIAGGGTSEQYF. The CDR3 nucleotides read TGTGCCAGCTCACCCATAGCGGGGGGGGGTACCAGTGAGCAGTACTTC.

The chain has TRBV5-1 and TRBJ1-1; 7 bases line up with TRBD1. Germline V CDR1 and CDR2: SGHRS, YFSETQ. The CDR3 sequence is 15 residues long. Trimming took 4 bases from V and 4 from J; bases not matched to a gene: 10. The CDR3 region has the DNA TGCGCCAGCAGCCCCACAGGGGATTTTGGCACTGAAGCTTTCTTT. Protein: CASSPTGDFGTEAFF.

The genes are TRBV18 and TRBJ1-3, with 8 positions matching TRBD1. CDR1 and CDR2 (germline): KGHSH, LQKENI. The CDR3 has 16 amino acids. Trimming removed 5 bases from V and 2 bases from J; junction bases left unmatched: 8. This chain's CDR3 is CASSDTWTGPGNTIYF. DNA for the CDR3: TGTGCCAGCTCAGACACCTGGACAGGGCCTGGAAACACCATATATTTT.

This chain links TRBV6-5 with TRBJ1-1, with D perhaps TRBD1 (6 bases). The CDR3 length is 13 residues. Germline V lookup: CDR1 MNHEY, CDR2 SVGAGI. V lost 6 bases and J lost 1, with 9 bases in between. The CDR3 nucleotides are TGTGCCAGCAGCTCGACAGGGAACACTGAAGCTTTCTTT. This sequence encodes CASSSTGNTEAFF.

This chain links TRBV16 with TRBJ1-2; TRBD1 matches at 7 bases. The J segment lost 2 bases and the V segment lost 7 bases, leaving 4 bases of the junction unmatched. Per germline, CDR1 KGHSY and CDR2 FQNENV. The CDR3 extends over 13 amino acids. The CDR3 protein is CASTPGGNYGYTF. CDR3 nucleotide sequence: TGTGCCAGCACCCCAGGGGGGAACTATGGCTACACCTTC.

The chain links TRBV13 to TRBJ1-1; a possible D gene is TRBD1 (6 bases). The CDR3 extends over 17 amino acids. Trimming removed 5 bases from V and 5 bases from J, with 24 bases in between. CDR1 and CDR2 (germline): PRHDT, FYEKMQ (reference sequence). CDR3 amino acids: CASSPRAGGEGHTEAFF. The CDR3 DNA sequence: TGTGCCAGCAGCCCCCGGGCGGGGGGCGAAGGTCATACTGAAGCTTTCTTT.